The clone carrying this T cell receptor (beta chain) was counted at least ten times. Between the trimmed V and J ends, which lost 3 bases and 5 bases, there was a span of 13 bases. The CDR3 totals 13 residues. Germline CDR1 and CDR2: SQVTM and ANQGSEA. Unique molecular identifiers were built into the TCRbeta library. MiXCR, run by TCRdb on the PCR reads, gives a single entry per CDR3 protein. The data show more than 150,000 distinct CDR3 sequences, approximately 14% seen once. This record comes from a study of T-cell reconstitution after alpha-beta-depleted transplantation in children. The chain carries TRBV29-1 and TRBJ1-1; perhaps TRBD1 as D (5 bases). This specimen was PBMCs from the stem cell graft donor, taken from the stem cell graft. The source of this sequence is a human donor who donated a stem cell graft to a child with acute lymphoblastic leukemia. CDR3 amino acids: CSVDWGEGTEAFF. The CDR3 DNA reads TGCAGCGTTGATTGGGGGGAAGGAACTGAAGCTTTCTTT.